What follows is one TCR beta chain and its context. A history of autoimmune disease or systemic immunosuppression excluded patients. Cycle 7 day 1, cycle 4 day 1, and baseline were the timepoints at which blood was sampled. CDR1 and CDR2 (germline): MNHNY, SVGAGI (reference sequence). Trimming pared 0 bases from V and 3 bases from J, leaving 13 bases between. The CDR3 consists of 16 residues. Here immunoSEQ multiplex PCR was the method, and the copy in TCRdb shows in-frame clones only, minus some. The data show tens of thousands of clones, approximately 88% seen once. This entry belongs to a study of OX40 agonist ivuxolimab in advanced cancers. About the research overall: Enrolled patients in dose escalation had cancers that were hepatocellular carcinoma, melanoma, renal cell or head and neck cancer.

The receptor comes from an adult with an advanced solid tumor such as melanoma, head and neck, liver or kidney cancer. The chain uses TRBV6-6 and TRBJ2-3; perhaps TRBD2 as D (6 bases). Sample: CD4+ or CD8+ T cells sorted from blood, taken in a trial of the OX40 agonist ivuxolimab. The CDR3 reads CASSYSGRDGTDTQYF. The CDR3 bases are TGTGCCAGCAGTTACTCCGGGCGGGACGGGACAGATACGCAGTATTTT.